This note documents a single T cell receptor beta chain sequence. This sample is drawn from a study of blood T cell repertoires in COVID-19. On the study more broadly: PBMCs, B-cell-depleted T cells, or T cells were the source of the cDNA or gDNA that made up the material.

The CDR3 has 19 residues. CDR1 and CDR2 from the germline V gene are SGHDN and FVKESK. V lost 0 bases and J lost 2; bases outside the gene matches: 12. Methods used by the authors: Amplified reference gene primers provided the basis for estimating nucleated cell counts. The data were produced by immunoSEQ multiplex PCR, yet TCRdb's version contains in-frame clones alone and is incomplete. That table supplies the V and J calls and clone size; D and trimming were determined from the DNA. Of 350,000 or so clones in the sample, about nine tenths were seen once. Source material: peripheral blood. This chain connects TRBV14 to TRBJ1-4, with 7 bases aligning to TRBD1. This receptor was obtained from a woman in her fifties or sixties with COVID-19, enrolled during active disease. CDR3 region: CASSQDRGRGRGTNEKLFF. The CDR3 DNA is TGTGCCAGCAGCCAAGACCGGGGTAGGGGGCGAGGGACTAATGAAAAACTGTTTTTT.